These T cell receptor beta chains were read from a single sample in a study of blood T cells in healthy people across ages. One entry per CDR3 protein, called by TCRdb with MiXCR from the 5' RACE reads. The sample shows around 650,000 distinct CDR3 sequences, over 40% of them seen only once. Input material: blood. The source of these receptors is a man of 80 years or more in good health. Each CDR3 is given with its conserved first and last residue. Fields, in order: clone size, J gene, D gene, V gene, CDR3 DNA, CDR3 protein. The D gene is left open where the match is weak. Only part of the rows carry a size: once, few, many, or a class if the clone is expanded.

abundance: .; j_gene: TRBJ2-5; d_gene: TRBD1; v_gene: TRBV5-8; CDR3nt: TGTGCCAGCGGCGCCAGGACAGGCCAAGAGACCCAGTACTTC; CDR3aa: CASGARTGQETQYF
abundance: .; j_gene: TRBJ2-7; d_gene: .; v_gene: TRBV3-1; CDR3nt: TGTGCCAGCAGCCGAGCCACGGATTCCTACGAGCAGTACTTC; CDR3aa: CASSRATDSYEQYF
abundance: .; j_gene: TRBJ2-7; d_gene: TRBD2; v_gene: TRBV28; CDR3nt: TGTGCCAGCAGTTTAGGCGGGACTAGACGCTGCGAGCAGTACTTC; CDR3aa: CASSLGGTRRCEQYF
abundance: .; j_gene: TRBJ2-3; d_gene: .; v_gene: TRBV5-1; CDR3nt: TGCGCCAGCAGCTTCACTAACGATCTTCCAGAGACGCAGTATTTT; CDR3aa: CASSFTNDLPETQYF
abundance: .; j_gene: TRBJ2-2; d_gene: TRBD1; v_gene: TRBV6-2/TRBV6-3; CDR3nt: TGTGCCAGCAATCTCTCCGGGACAGGGTCCACCGGGGAGCTGTTTTTT; CDR3aa: CASNLSGTGSTGELFF
abundance: .; j_gene: TRBJ2-3; d_gene: .; v_gene: TRBV2; CDR3nt: TGTGCCAGCAGTGAAGGTTCCGGGACCCGGGGAGCAGATACGCAGTATTTT; CDR3aa: CASSEGSGTRGADTQYF
abundance: .; j_gene: TRBJ2-6; d_gene: .; v_gene: TRBV18; CDR3nt: TGTGCCAGCTCACCATTAGACAGTCTCACCAGCTCTGGGGCCAACGTCCTGACTTTC; CDR3aa: CASSPLDSLTSSGANVLTF
abundance: many; j_gene: TRBJ1-1; d_gene: TRBD1; v_gene: TRBV12-5; CDR3nt: TGTGCTAGTGGCCTATCCGGGACAGGGCGTGAAGCTTTCTTT; CDR3aa: CASGLSGTGREAFF
abundance: .; j_gene: TRBJ2-2; d_gene: .; v_gene: TRBV24-1; CDR3nt: TGTGCCACCCGAGACCACCGGGGCAACACCGGGGAGCTGTTTTTT; CDR3aa: CATRDHRGNTGELFF
abundance: .; j_gene: TRBJ2-1; d_gene: .; v_gene: TRBV7-2; CDR3nt: TGTGCCAGCAGCTTAGACAGGGAGGCCTACAATGGGCAGTTCTTC; CDR3aa: CASSLDREAYNGQFF
abundance: few; j_gene: TRBJ2-1; d_gene: .; v_gene: TRBV10-1; CDR3nt: TGCGCCAGCAGTGAGTCGGGGATCGATGAGCAGTTCTTC; CDR3aa: CASSESGIDEQFF
abundance: .; j_gene: TRBJ2-5; d_gene: .; v_gene: TRBV7-7; CDR3nt: TGTGCCAGCAGCTTAGCTGCTGAAGAGACCCAGTACTTC; CDR3aa: CASSLAAEETQYF
abundance: .; j_gene: TRBJ2-7; d_gene: .; v_gene: TRBV3-1; CDR3nt: TGTGCCAGCAACCCGACTCAAAGCTCCTACGAGCAGTACTTC; CDR3aa: CASNPTQSSYEQYF
abundance: few; j_gene: TRBJ1-2; d_gene: .; v_gene: TRBV7-6; CDR3nt: TGTGCCACCTCCTCCCCAGGGGCAGGTGGCTACACCTTC; CDR3aa: CATSSPGAGGYTF
abundance: few; j_gene: TRBJ2-5; d_gene: TRBD1; v_gene: TRBV2; CDR3nt: TGTGCCAGCAGGGACACAGGGGGCACGGAGACCCAGTACTTC; CDR3aa: CASRDTGGTETQYF
abundance: .; j_gene: TRBJ1-2; d_gene: TRBD1; v_gene: TRBV5-1; CDR3nt: TGCGCCAGCAGCGGGGGACAGGGGGAGGAAGGCTACACCTTC; CDR3aa: CASSGGQGEEGYTF
abundance: .; j_gene: TRBJ2-7; d_gene: TRBD2; v_gene: TRBV20-1; CDR3nt: TGCAGTGCTAGCGACTCCGGAACAGCGGGAGGGCTCTCCTACGAGCAGTACTTC; CDR3aa: CSASDSGTAGGLSYEQYF
abundance: .; j_gene: TRBJ1-1; d_gene: TRBD1; v_gene: TRBV29-1; CDR3nt: TGCAGCGTAAGACAGGGGAGGGCTGAAGCTTTCTTT; CDR3aa: CSVRQGRAEAFF
abundance: .; j_gene: TRBJ2-1; d_gene: .; v_gene: TRBV28; CDR3nt: TGTGCCACCATGGAGGGTACCGAGCAGTTCTTC; CDR3aa: CATMEGTEQFF
abundance: .; j_gene: TRBJ2-4; d_gene: TRBD1; v_gene: TRBV20-1; CDR3nt: TGCAGTGCTTTCATCGGGACAGGGGGTAATATGGAGCAGTACTTC; CDR3aa: CSAFIGTGGNMEQYF
abundance: once; j_gene: TRBJ2-7; d_gene: TRBD1; v_gene: TRBV3-1; CDR3nt: TGTGCCAGCAGCTCTCGGGACAGGGTGTTGTACTTC; CDR3aa: CASSSRDRVLYF